These 11 T cell receptor beta chains were sequenced from one sample in a study of multiple sclerosis patients with progressive multifocal leukoencephalopathy. The assay was immunoSEQ multiplex PCR, and TCRdb's table has in-frame clones only and misses some. The data contain more than 30,000 clones, about 91% of them singletons. Specified time point: before natalizumab initiation. Specimen: PBMCs. All receptors derive from a man younger than 40 with multiple sclerosis.

This chain links TRBV19 with TRBJ1-2; no clear D. CDR1 is LNHDA, CDR2 SQIVND, per germline (reference sequence). V lost 0 bases, J lost 6 bases, and 11 bases lay in between. The CDR3 totals 14 residues. The CDR3 DNA reads TGTGCCAGTAGTATAGATCGGGCGAGGGATGGCTACACCTTC. Its protein is CASSIDRARDGYTF.

The chain couples TRBV14 to TRBJ2-1, with D unresolved. The V end was cut by 11 bases, the J end by 2 bases, with 10 bases between. CDR1 is SGHDN and CDR2 is FVKESK in the germline V gene. CDR3 size: 12 residues. The DNA for the CDR3 is TGTGCCTCGGACGCCGCCTACAATGAGCAGTTCTTC. Translated: CASDAAYNEQFF.

The chain joins TRBV5-1 to TRBJ2-1; TRBD2 aligns across 13 bases. Germline CDR1 SGHRS, CDR2 YFSETQ. V gave up 0 bases and J gave up 10 bases; unmatched junction bases: 4. The CDR3 extends over 15 amino acids. CDR3 nucleotides: TGCGCCAGCAGCTTGGGGACTAGCGGGAGAGAAGAGCAGTTCTTC. Its translation: CASSLGTSGREEQFF.

CDR3 amino acids: CASSLDREENEQYF. CDR3 nucleotides: TGTGCCAGCAGCTTAGACCGGGAAGAGAACGAGCAGTACTTC. The rearrangement uses TRBV7-3 and TRBJ2-5, with D possibly being TRBD2 (5 bases). The closer fit of TRBJ2-7 to the DNA end suggests the J call may be wrong. This CDR3 region has 14 residues. Germline V lookup: CDR1 SGHTA, CDR2 FQGTGA.

V usage is TRBV27 and J usage is TRBJ2-3, with D unclear. The CDR3 extends over 14 amino acids. V gave up 6 bases and J gave up 2 bases, with 12 bases separating them. CDR1 MNHEY and CDR2 SMNVEV come from the germline V gene (reference sequence). For the CDR3, the DNA is TGTGCCAGCAGACCCCAATCACCCACAGATACGCAGTATTTT. Its translation: CASRPQSPTDTQYF.

V gene TRBV14 combines with J gene TRBJ1-5; maybe TRBD1 (6 bases). The CDR3 runs 16 residues. V lost 1 base and J lost 0, with 10 bases in between. The germline gives CDR1 SGHDN, CDR2 FVKESK. The CDR3 coding sequence is TGTGCCAGCAGCCAAGGACAGGACGATAGCAATCAGCCCCAGCATTTT. Amino acid sequence: CASSQGQDDSNQPQHF.

The rearrangement uses TRBV11-3 and TRBJ2-5; a weak D match, TRBD2 (5 bases). Per germline, CDR1 SGHNT and CDR2 YENEEA. The CDR3 spans 14 residues. Trimming took off 5 bases at V and 11 bases at J, with 21 bases between the two ends. The CDR3 loop reads CASSRGGPGWEQYF. The DNA for the CDR3 is TGTGCCAGCAGCAGAGGAGGACCCGGCTGGGAGCAGTACTTC. Drawing the rest from reference TRBV11-3 and TRBJ2-5, the complete variable domain is EAGVVQSPRYKIIEKKQPVAFWCNPISGHNTLYWYLQNLGQGPELLIRYENEEAVDDSQLPKDRFSAERLKGVDSTLKIQPAELGDSAVYLCASSRGGPGWEQYFGPGTRLLVL.

The chain carries TRBV5-6 and TRBJ2-7; perhaps D is TRBD1 or TRBD2 (5 bases each). The CDR3 length is 16 residues. The germline V gene has CDR1 SGHDT and CDR2 YYEEEE. V was trimmed by 4 bases and J by 5 bases, leaving 22 bases between them. CDR3 DNA sequence: TGTGCCAGCAGCCCCAAAGCGAGGGGCCCCCTGGACGAGCAGTACGTC. Its protein is CASSPKARGPLDEQYV.

This CDR3 is CASSSSGQGVNGPQHF. The CDR3 bases are TGTGCCAGCAGCTCCTCCGGACAGGGGGTTAACGGGCCCCAGCATTTT. The genes are TRBV7-9 and TRBJ1-5; 10 positions agree with TRBD1. The V gene end was trimmed by 4 bases and the J gene end by 9 bases; junction bases not matched to a gene: 12. The CDR3 runs to 16 residues. CDR1 is SEHNR and CDR2 is FQNEAQ in the germline V gene (reference sequence).

The rearrangement links TRBV15 to TRBJ1-5; 10 nucleotides align to TRBD1. Germline values: CDR1 LNHNV, CDR2 YYDKDF (reference sequence). CDR3 size: 17 residues. Trimming took 2 bases from V and 3 from J; bases not matched to a gene: 7. Here the CDR3 reads CATSRIGTGADNQPQHF. The CDR3 bases are TGTGCCACCAGCAGAATCGGGACAGGGGCCGACAATCAGCCCCAGCATTTT.

CDR3 sequence: CASSPGQGATTEAFF. The DNA of the CDR3 is TGTGCCAGTAGTCCCGGACAGGGGGCGACGACTGAAGCTTTCTTT. V usage is TRBV19 and J usage is TRBJ1-1; 11 nucleotides line up with TRBD1. With V trimmed by 5 bases and J by 5 bases, 7 bases remained unmatched. The CDR3 covers 15 residues. Germline-derived CDR1 and CDR2 are LNHDA and SQIVND (reference sequence).